This T cell receptor beta chain was captured in a study of cytomegalovirus exposure and HLA in healthy donors. PCR involved 60 Vbeta and 13 Jbeta primers. Clones were sequenced by immunoSEQ multiplex PCR, and TCRdb holds only the in-frame ones, with some missing. Here the sample spans under 200,000 clones, nearly 80% being singletons. General observations from the study: Certain sequence variants were highly shared and formed a cluster, and this cluster was likely a sequencing artifact.

Every donor was a healthy person donating bone marrow. The CDR3 totals 14 residues. V lost 7 bases and J lost 4; bases outside the gene matches: 5. Germline V gene data show CDR1 as LNHDA and CDR2 as SQIVND (reference sequence). Details on this clone: No antigen is known for it.

The V call is TRBV19, the J call TRBJ2-2; 8 bases map to TRBD2. The sequence came from a woman aged 40 to 50 in good health and CMV-seronegative. Source material: PBMCs. The CDR3 sequence: CASKSGGFTGELFF. In nucleotides, the CDR3 is TGTGCCAGTAAAAGCGGGGGATTCACCGGGGAGCTGTTTTTT.